What follows are 13 T cell receptor beta chains derived from one specimen sequenced in a study of control samples from healthy donors and cancer patients. Assay: immunoSEQ multiplex PCR; the TCRdb copy retains only in-frame clones and omits some. The repertoire table contains fewer than 200,000 clones. Material: blood. The receptor source for this set is a young woman in good health.

This chain links TRBV3-1 (or the pseudogene TRBV3-2) with TRBJ1-2; the D gene is possibly TRBD1 (5 bases). Trimming left V 6 bases short and J 3 bases short, with 14 bases between. The CDR3 covers 14 residues. CDR1 is LGHDT, CDR2 YNNKEL, per germline (reference sequence). In DNA form, the CDR3 reads TGTGCCAGCAGGGACGCCGGGACTTACTATGGCTACACCTTC. Protein sequence: CASRDAGTYYGYTF.

This rearrangement joins TRBV7-9 to TRBJ2-5; a weak D match, TRBD2 (6 bases). Trimming pared 1 base from V and 5 bases from J, leaving 11 bases between. This CDR3 spans 14 amino acids. Germline lookup yields CDR1 SEHNR and CDR2 FQNEAQ (reference sequence). The chain's CDR3 is CASSLGRGWETQYF. CDR3 nucleotide sequence: TGTGCCAGCAGCTTAGGGCGGGGATGGGAGACCCAGTACTTC. The variable domain in full, completed from reference TRBV7-9 and TRBJ2-5, reads DTGVSQNPRHKITKRGQNVTFRCDPISEHNRLYWYRQTLGQGPEFLTYFQNEAQLEKSRLLSDRFSAERPKGSFSTLEIQRTEQGDSAMYLCASSLGRGWETQYFGPGTRLLVL.

The chain links TRBV3-1 (or the pseudogene TRBV3-2) to TRBJ1-1, with D possibly TRBD1 on 5 matching bases. In germline, CDR1 is LGHDT, CDR2 YNNKEL (reference sequence). Trimming took off 2 bases at V and 1 base at J, with 8 bases between the two ends. The CDR3 is 14 residues long. The CDR3 nucleotides read TGTGCCAGCAGCCAAAATACAGGGAACACTGAAGCTTTCTTT. This translates into CASSQNTGNTEAFF.

This chain joins TRBV3-1 (or the pseudogene TRBV3-2) and TRBJ1-2; 10 bases match TRBD1. This CDR3 contains 18 residues. Germline CDR1 and CDR2: LGHDT and YNNKEL (reference sequence). The V and J ends lost 5 bases and 0 bases, in that order; junction bases with no gene match: 12. Written as DNA, the CDR3 is TGTGCCAGCAGCTCCGGACAGGGGGTACTACACCCTAACTATGGCTACACCTTC. This translates into CASSSGQGVLHPNYGYTF.

The gene calls are TRBV5-1 and TRBJ2-2; tentatively, D is TRBD1 (5 bases). Trimming removed 0 bases at V and 9 bases at J, with 12 bases between. This CDR3 region has 14 residues. Germline V CDR1 and CDR2: SGHRS, YFSETQ. This chain's CDR3 is CASSLAQGVRELFF. In DNA, the CDR3 is TGCGCCAGCAGCTTGGCGCAGGGTGTCCGGGAGCTGTTTTTT. The variable domain in full, completed from reference TRBV5-1 and TRBJ2-2, reads KAGVTQTPRYLIKTRGQQVTLSCSPISGHRSVSWYQQTPGQGLQFLFEYFSETQRNKGNFPGRFSGRQFSNSRSEMNVSTLELGDSALYLCASSLAQGVRELFFGEGSRLTVL.

The V and J genes are TRBV7-9 and TRBJ1-1; D gene uncertain. The V gene lost 0 bases and the J gene lost 4 bases, with 12 bases spanning the gap. CDR1 and CDR2 from the germline V gene are SEHNR and FQNEAQ (reference sequence). The CDR3 runs to 15 residues. In DNA form, the CDR3 reads TGTGCCAGCAGCTTAGCGCTTAGACACAGCACTGAAGCTTTCTTT. This codes for CASSLALRHSTEAFF.

The chain combines TRBV7-3 with TRBJ1-1, with TRBD1 identical over 7 bases. This CDR3 has 13 amino acids. Germline V CDR1 and CDR2: SGHTA, FQGTGA. With V trimmed by 5 bases and J by 4 bases, 4 bases remained unmatched. DNA of the CDR3: TGTGCCAGCAGCCCTAGGGGGCTCACTGAAGCTTTCTTT. Protein sequence: CASSPRGLTEAFF.

This chain joins TRBV5-4 and TRBJ2-5; D gene ambiguous. Trimming shortened V by 5 bases and J by 5 bases, and 10 bases separated the two germline ends. CDR1 and CDR2 from the germline V gene are SGHNT and YYREEE (reference sequence). The CDR3 extends over 12 amino acids. The chain's CDR3 is CASRSSLETQYF. CDR3 DNA sequence: TGTGCCAGCAGGTCGAGTTTGGAGACCCAGTACTTC.

V gene TRBV5-4 combines with J gene TRBJ2-7; either TRBD1 or TRBD2 may fit D (5 bases each). Germline CDR1 reads SGHNT; CDR2 reads YYREEE (reference sequence). Deletions cut 0 bases from V and 0 bases from J, with 10 bases between. The CDR3 is 15 amino acids. CDR3 sequence: CASSLDGGSSYEQYF. In DNA form, the CDR3 reads TGTGCCAGCAGCTTGGATGGGGGTAGCTCCTACGAGCAGTACTTC.

The chain combines TRBV4-1 with TRBJ1-1; D gene unclear. Trimming stripped 0 bases from V and 5 bases from J, with 10 bases between. The CDR3 is 14 amino acids. CDR1 is MGHRA, CDR2 YSYEKL, per germline. The CDR3 DNA is TGCGCCAGCAGCCAAGAATTTTGGCGGACTGAAGCTTTCTTT. Translation: CASSQEFWRTEAFF.

V and J are TRBV20-1 and TRBJ2-5; D gene unclear. With 5 bases removed from V and 4 bases from J, the gap between germline ends came to 5 bases. CDR3 length: 10 amino acids. Germline V CDR1 and CDR2: DFQATT, SNEGSKA (reference sequence). CDR3 nucleotide sequence: TGCAGTGCTCTTGTAGAGACCCAGTACTTC. Amino acid sequence: CSALVETQYF.

V and J are TRBV7-8 and TRBJ1-2, with D unclear. CDR1 and CDR2 (germline): SGHVS, FQNEAQ. Trimming took 1 base from V and 8 from J, leaving 17 bases between them. The length of the CDR3 is 15 residues. The DNA of the CDR3 is TGTGCCAGCAGCTTAGTCCTTCGCAGTAGCAGGGGCTACACCTTC. It codes for CASSLVLRSSRGYTF. Drawing the rest from reference TRBV7-8 and TRBJ1-2, the complete variable domain is GAGVSQSPRYKVAKRGQDVALRCDPISGHVSLFWYQQALGQGPEFLTYFQNEAQLDKSGLPSDRFFAERPEGSVSTLKIQRTQQEDSAVYLCASSLVLRSSRGYTFGSGTRLTVV.

The chain combines TRBV6-1 with TRBJ1-2, with TRBD1 identical over 8 bases. Germline lookup yields CDR1 MNHNS and CDR2 SASEGT. With V trimmed by 1 base and J by 4 bases, 5 bases remained unmatched. The CDR3 totals 15 residues. In DNA form, the CDR3 reads TGTGCCAGCAGTGAAGGGACAGGGAATGGCTATGGCTACACCTTC. It translates to CASSEGTGNGYGYTF.